The sequence of this T cell receptor (beta chain) was determined in a study of blood T cell repertoires in COVID-19. Original data processing: Amplification of reference gene primers provided the estimated nucleated cell counts. Some clones are missing from TCRdb's copy, which holds only in-frame ones; the method was immunoSEQ multiplex PCR. V and J calls and clone size are copied from that table; D and trimming were computed from the DNA. Of about 170,000 clones listed, around 80% are singletons. Per the germline V gene, CDR1 is SGHNT and CDR2 is YYREEE (reference sequence). The CDR3 runs to 15 residues. J lost 4 bases, V lost 0 bases, and 5 bases had no gene match.

Sequences were obtained from PBMCs or T cells enriched from blood (not recorded which). The sequence came from a woman in her fifties or sixties in a cohort exposed to, infected with or recovered from COVID-19 (not recorded which). V gene TRBV5-4 combines with J gene TRBJ2-3; 7 bases agree with TRBD1. The CDR3 sequence is CASSLGGQAADTQYF. The CDR3 DNA is TGTGCCAGCAGCTTGGGAGGACAGGCGGCAGATACGCAGTATTTT.